Reported below is one T cell receptor beta chain. The antigen remains unidentified. The CDR3 extends over 15 amino acids. The germline gives CDR1 MNHNS, CDR2 SASEGT. The V end lost 3 bases, the J end lost 4 bases, and 13 bases lay between the germline ends. TCRdb reprocessed the reads with MiXCR, giving one entry per CDR3 protein. The data hold about 570,000 distinct CDR3 sequences, with under 45% observed a single time. The sample belongs to a study of T cell repertoires in cytomegalovirus infection. Findings of the study overall: The response measured ex vivo was dominated by TCR beta clonotypes (HLA-C-restricted and CMV-specific).

The J gene is TRBJ1-5, the V gene TRBV6-1, with D possibly being TRBD1 (5 bases). The origin of this receptor is a human donor in good health (CMV status not recorded). Some clones in this sample may be carry-over from other donors' samples. Source: cultured PBMCs, taken from culture after CMV antigen stimulation. The CDR3 region has the DNA TGTGCCAGCAGTGACCCGGGACGGGAGAATCAGCCCCAGCATTTT. Amino acid sequence: CASSDPGRENQPQHF.